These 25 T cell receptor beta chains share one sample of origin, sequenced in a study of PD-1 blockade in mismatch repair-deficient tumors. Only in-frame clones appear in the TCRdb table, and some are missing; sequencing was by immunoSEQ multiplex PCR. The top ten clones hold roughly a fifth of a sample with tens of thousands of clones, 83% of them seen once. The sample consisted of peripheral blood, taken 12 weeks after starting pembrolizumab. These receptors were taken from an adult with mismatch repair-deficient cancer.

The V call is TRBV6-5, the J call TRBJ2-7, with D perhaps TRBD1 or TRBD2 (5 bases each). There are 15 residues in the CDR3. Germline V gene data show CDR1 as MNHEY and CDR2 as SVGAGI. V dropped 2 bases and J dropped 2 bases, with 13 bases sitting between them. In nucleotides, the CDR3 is TGTGCCAGCAGTTACAGGGCAGGGAGTGCCTACGAGCAGTACTTC. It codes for CASSYRAGSAYEQYF.

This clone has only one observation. CDR3 DNA: TGTGCCTGGAGTGTACCCGGGGTCGGGACCGGGGAGCTGTTTTTT. Protein: CAWSVPGVGTGELFF. The V call is TRBV30, the J call TRBJ2-2; D might be TRBD2 (5 bases). V was pared by 0 bases and J by 5 bases, with 13 bases between. The CDR3 is 15 amino acids. Germline CDR1 is GTSNPN and CDR2 is SVGIG (reference sequence). The full variable domain, its missing parts supplied by reference TRBV30 and TRBJ2-2, is SQTIHQWPATLVQPVGSPLSLECTVEGTSNPNLYWYRQAAGRGLQLLFYSVGIGQISSEVPQNLSASRPQDRQFILSSKKLLLSDSGFYLCAWSVPGVGTGELFFGEGSRLTVL.

The CDR3 coding sequence is TGTGCCAGCAGCCTAAGTGGGGGTCACTACGAGCAGTACTTC. Protein product: CASSLSGGHYEQYF. This rearrangement joins TRBV7-9 to TRBJ2-7, with D perhaps being TRBD1 or TRBD2 (5 bases each). The V end lost 5 bases, the J end lost 3 bases, and 14 bases lay between the germline ends. Germline-derived CDR1 and CDR2 are SEHNR and FQNEAQ (reference sequence). The CDR3 consists of 14 residues.

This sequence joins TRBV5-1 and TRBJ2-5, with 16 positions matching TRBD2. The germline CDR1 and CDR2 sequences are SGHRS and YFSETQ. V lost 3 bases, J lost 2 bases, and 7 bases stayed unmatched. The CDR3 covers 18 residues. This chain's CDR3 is CASSSGTSGRDYQETQYF. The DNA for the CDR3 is TGCGCCAGCAGCTCCGGGACTAGCGGGAGGGATTATCAAGAGACCCAGTACTTC.

CDR3 loop: CASRITYTLTETQYF. The CDR3 bases are TGTGCCAGCCGGATAACGTATACCCTTACTGAGACCCAGTACTTC. The chain carries TRBV5-5 and TRBJ2-5, with unresolved D. Germline V gene data show CDR1 as SGHKS and CDR2 as YYEKEE (reference sequence). The CDR3 extends over 15 amino acids. V gave up 7 bases and J gave up 5 bases, with 21 bases separating them.

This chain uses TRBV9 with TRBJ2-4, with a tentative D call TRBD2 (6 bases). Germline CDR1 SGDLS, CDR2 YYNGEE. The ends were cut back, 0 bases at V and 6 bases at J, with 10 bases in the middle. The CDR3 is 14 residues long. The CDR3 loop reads CASSVGVAANIQYF. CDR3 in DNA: TGTGCCAGCAGCGTAGGGGTAGCGGCAAACATTCAGTACTTC.

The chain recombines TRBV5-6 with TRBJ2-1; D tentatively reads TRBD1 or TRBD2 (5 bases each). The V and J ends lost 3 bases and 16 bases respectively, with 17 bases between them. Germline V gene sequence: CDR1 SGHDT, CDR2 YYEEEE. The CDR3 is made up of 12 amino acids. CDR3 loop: CASSSDRGKRFF. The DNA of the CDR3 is TGTGCCAGCAGCTCCGACAGAGGGAAAAGATTCTTC.

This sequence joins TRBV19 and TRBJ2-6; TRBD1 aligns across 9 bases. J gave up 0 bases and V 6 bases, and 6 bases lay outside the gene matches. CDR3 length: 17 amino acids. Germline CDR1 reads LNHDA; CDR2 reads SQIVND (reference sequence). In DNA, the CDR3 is TGTGCCAGTAGGCCAGGGACAGGGTTCTCTGGGGCCAACGTCCTGACTTTC. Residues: CASRPGTGFSGANVLTF.

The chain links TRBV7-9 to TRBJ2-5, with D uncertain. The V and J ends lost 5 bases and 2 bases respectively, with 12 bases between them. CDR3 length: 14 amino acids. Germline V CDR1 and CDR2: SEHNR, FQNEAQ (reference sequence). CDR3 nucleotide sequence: TGTGCCAGCAGCCCCCTATTGGGGCAAGAGACCCAGTACTTC. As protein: CASSPLLGQETQYF.

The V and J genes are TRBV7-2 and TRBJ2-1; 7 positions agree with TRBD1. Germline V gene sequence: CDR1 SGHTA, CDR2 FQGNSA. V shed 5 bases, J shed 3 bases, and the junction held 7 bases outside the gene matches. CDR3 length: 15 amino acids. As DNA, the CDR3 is TGTGCCAGCAGCCTAGGGACAGCGAACTACAATGAGCAGTTCTTC. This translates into CASSLGTANYNEQFF.

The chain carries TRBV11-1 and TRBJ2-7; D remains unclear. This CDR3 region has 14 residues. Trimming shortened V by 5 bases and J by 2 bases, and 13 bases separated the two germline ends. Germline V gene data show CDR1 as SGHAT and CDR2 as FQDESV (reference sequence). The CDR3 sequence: CASSTRTATYEQYF. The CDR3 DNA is TGTGCCAGCAGCACACGGACGGCGACCTACGAGCAGTACTTC.

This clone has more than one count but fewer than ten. The CDR3 DNA reads TGTGCCAGCAGCGTCGAGGGGAATCAGCCCCAGCATTTT. It yields the protein CASSVEGNQPQHF. The gene calls are TRBV7-2 and TRBJ1-5; a weak D match, TRBD1 (5 bases). The CDR3 contains 13 residues. Per germline, CDR1 SGHTA and CDR2 FQGNSA. V lost 5 bases to trimming and J lost 4 bases, with 9 bases between them.

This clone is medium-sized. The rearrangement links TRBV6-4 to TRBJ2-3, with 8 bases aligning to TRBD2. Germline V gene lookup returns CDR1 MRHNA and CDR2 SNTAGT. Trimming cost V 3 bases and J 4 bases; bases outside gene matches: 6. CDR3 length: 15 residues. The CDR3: CASSEVSGTADTQYF. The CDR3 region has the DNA TGTGCCAGCAGTGAGGTTAGCGGGACGGCAGATACGCAGTATTTT.

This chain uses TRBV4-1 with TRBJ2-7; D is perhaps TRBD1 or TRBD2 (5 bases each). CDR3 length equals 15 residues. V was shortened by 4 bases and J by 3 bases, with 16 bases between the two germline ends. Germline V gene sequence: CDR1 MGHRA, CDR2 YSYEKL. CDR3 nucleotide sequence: TGCGCCAGCAGCCCAGTCCTGCGAGGGGTCTACGAGCAGTACTTC. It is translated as CASSPVLRGVYEQYF.

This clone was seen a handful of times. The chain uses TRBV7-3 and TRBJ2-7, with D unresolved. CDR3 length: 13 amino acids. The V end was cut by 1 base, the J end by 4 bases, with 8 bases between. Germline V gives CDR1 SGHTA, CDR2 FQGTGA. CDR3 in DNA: TGTGCCAGCAGCTTAATCGTGCGATACGAGCAGTACTTC. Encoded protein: CASSLIVRYEQYF.

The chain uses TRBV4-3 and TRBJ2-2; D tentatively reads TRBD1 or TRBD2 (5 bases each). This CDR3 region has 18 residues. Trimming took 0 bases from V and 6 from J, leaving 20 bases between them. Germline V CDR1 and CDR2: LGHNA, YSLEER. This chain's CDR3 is CASSQDSLSGLEAGELFF. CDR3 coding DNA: TGCGCCAGCAGCCAAGATTCTCTCTCGGGGCTTGAGGCCGGGGAGCTGTTTTTT.

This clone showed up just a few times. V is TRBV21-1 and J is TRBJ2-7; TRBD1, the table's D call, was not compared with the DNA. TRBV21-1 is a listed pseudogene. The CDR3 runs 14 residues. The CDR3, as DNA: TGTGCCAGCATACTAGGGGGCAGGGGTTACGAGCAGTACTTC. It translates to CASILGGRGYEQYF.

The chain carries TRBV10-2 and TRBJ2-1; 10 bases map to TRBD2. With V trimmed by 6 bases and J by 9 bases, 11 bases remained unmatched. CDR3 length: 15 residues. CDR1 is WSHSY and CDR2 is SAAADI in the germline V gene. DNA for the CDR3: TGCGCCAGCAGCCATAGACAGCGGGAGGGGCTTGAGCAGTTCTTC. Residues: CASSHRQREGLEQFF.

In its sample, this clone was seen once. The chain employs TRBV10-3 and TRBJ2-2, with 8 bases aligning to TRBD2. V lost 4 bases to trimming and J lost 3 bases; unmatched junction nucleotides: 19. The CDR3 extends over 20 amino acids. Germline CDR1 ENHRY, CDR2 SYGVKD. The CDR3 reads CAISAGTRFLHLPHTGELFF. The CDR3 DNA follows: TGTGCCATCAGTGCCGGGACTAGGTTCCTTCATCTCCCACACACCGGGGAGCTGTTTTTT.

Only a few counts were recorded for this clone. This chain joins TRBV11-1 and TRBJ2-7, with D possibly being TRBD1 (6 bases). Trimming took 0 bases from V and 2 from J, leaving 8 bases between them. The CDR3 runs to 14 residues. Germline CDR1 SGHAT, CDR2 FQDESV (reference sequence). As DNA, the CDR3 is TGTGCCAGCAGCTTAGCTACAGGGCCCTACGAGCAGTACTTC. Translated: CASSLATGPYEQYF. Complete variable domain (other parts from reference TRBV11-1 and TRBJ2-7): EAEVAQSPRYKITEKSQAVAFWCDPISGHATLYWYRQILGQGPELLVQFQDESVVDDSQLPKDRFSAERLKGVDSTLKIQPAELGDSAMYLCASSLATGPYEQYFGPGTRLTVT.

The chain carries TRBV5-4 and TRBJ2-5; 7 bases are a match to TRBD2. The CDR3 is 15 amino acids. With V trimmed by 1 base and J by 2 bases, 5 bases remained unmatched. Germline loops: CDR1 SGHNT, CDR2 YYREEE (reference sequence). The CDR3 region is CASSLLGTTQETQYF. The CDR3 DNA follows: TGTGCCAGCAGCTTGTTGGGGACTACTCAAGAGACCCAGTACTTC. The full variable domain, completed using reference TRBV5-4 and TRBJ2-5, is ETGVTQSPTHLIKTRGQQVTLRCSSQSGHNTVSWYQQALGQGPQFIFQYYREEENGRGNFPPRFSGLQFPNYSSELNVNALELDDSALYLCASSLLGTTQETQYFGPGTRLLVL.

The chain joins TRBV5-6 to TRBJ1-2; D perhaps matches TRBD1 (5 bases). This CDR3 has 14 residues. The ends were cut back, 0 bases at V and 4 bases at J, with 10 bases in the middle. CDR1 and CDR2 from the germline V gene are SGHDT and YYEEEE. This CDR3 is CASSLGGSGYGYTF. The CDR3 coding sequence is TGTGCCAGCAGCTTGGGGGGGTCTGGCTATGGCTACACCTTC.

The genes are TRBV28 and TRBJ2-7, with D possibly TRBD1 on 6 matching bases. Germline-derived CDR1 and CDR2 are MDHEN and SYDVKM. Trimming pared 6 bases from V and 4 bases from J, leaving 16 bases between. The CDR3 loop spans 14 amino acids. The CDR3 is CASSPTGLYYEQYF. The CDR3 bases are TGTGCCAGCAGCCCGACAGGACTCTATTACGAGCAGTACTTC.

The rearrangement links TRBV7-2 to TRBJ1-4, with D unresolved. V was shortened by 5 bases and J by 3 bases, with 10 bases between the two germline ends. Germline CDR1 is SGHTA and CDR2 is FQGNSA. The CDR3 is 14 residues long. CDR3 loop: CASSPQSSNEKLFF. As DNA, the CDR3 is TGTGCCAGCAGCCCTCAATCGTCTAATGAAAAACTGTTTTTT.

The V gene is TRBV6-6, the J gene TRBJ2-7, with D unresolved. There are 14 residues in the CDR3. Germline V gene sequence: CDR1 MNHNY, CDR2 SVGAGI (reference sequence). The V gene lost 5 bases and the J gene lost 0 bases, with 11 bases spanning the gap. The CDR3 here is CASSVDLNSYEQYF. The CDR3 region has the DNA TGTGCCAGCAGTGTAGACCTAAACTCCTACGAGCAGTACTTC.